The 17 T cell receptor beta chains presented below share a single source sample, sequenced in a study of siplizumab effects on memory and regulatory T cells. The table came from immunoSEQ multiplex PCR; TCRdb's copy has only in-frame clones and leaves some out. This sample has roughly 50,000 clones; roughly 87% occur once, and the top ten carry 0.35%. The sequencing input was naive CD8+ T cells sorted from blood. The receptors here all came from a human donor in good health.

V and J are TRBV6-5 and TRBJ2-1; 7 bases fit TRBD2. Germline CDR1 and CDR2: MNHEY and SVGAGI. The CDR3 contains 14 residues. V dropped 2 bases and J dropped 7; count of bases not matched to a gene: 5. This CDR3 reads CASSYERGSNEQFF. The CDR3 DNA sequence: TGTGCCAGCAGTTACGAGCGGGGTAGTAATGAGCAGTTCTTC.

The V and J genes are TRBV4-1 and TRBJ1-1; TRBD1 might be the D (5 bases). This CDR3 contains 17 residues. Per the germline V gene, CDR1 is MGHRA and CDR2 is YSYEKL. V shed 1 base and J shed 1 base, with 16 bases lying between them. The CDR3 here is CASSQGVPVRGNTEAFF. The CDR3, as DNA: TGCGCCAGCAGCCAAGGGGTCCCCGTGAGGGGGAACACTGAAGCTTTCTTT.

The chain joins TRBV11-2 to TRBJ1-1; unclear D gene. The germline CDR1 and CDR2 sequences are SGHAT and FQNNGV. The CDR3 extends over 14 amino acids. Trimming left V 5 bases short and J 1 base short, with 11 bases between. The chain's CDR3 is CASSTTDGNTEAFF. The CDR3 nucleotides read TGTGCCAGCAGCACCACAGACGGGAACACTGAAGCTTTCTTT.

V gene TRBV27 combines with J gene TRBJ2-7; either TRBD1 or TRBD2 may supply D (5 bases each). Per germline, CDR1 MNHEY and CDR2 SMNVEV (reference sequence). This CDR3 is 14 amino acids long. The V end was cut by 6 bases, the J end by 5 bases, with 17 bases between. CDR3 sequence reads: CASREGDPRDEQYF. The CDR3 DNA sequence: TGTGCCAGCAGGGAAGGGGACCCTAGGGACGAGCAGTACTTC.

The chain links TRBV27 to TRBJ2-2, with 8 bases fitting TRBD1. V shed 6 bases and J 4 bases; nucleotides not matched to a gene: 10. The CDR3 totals 16 residues. In germline, CDR1 is MNHEY, CDR2 SMNVEV (reference sequence). CDR3 in amino acids: CASSHRQGLRTGELFF. The DNA for the CDR3 is TGTGCCAGCAGCCATCGACAGGGGCTACGCACCGGGGAGCTGTTTTTT.

The chain couples TRBV5-6 to TRBJ2-2; possibly TRBD2 for D (6 bases). Trimming took off 0 bases at V and 6 bases at J, with 12 bases between the two ends. From germline, CDR1 is SGHDT and CDR2 YYEEEE. This CDR3 spans 15 amino acids. The CDR3 DNA follows: TGTGCCAGCAGCTTGGCGGGGGTAGGGGCCGGGGAGCTGTTTTTT. It is translated as CASSLAGVGAGELFF.

The rearrangement uses TRBV11-2 and TRBJ2-1, with 9 bases fitting TRBD2. This CDR3 region has 15 residues. Germline V gene lookup returns CDR1 SGHAT and CDR2 FQNNGV. V trimming: 2 bases; J trimming: 8 bases; junction bases outside the gene matches: 7. DNA for the CDR3: TGTGCCAGCAGCTTACTAGCGGGATATGAGGATGAGCAGTTCTTC. This encodes CASSLLAGYEDEQFF.

The chain carries TRBV23-1 and TRBJ1-6; D is unclear. TRBV23-1 counts as an open reading frame of uncertain function. The CDR3 runs to 15 residues. V was clipped by 4 bases and J by 7 bases, with 14 bases between them. As DNA, the CDR3 is TGCGCCAGCAGTCGACGGAATCTACTGAATTCACCCCTCCACTTT. The encoded protein is CASSRRNLLNSPLHF.

Only a few counts were recorded for this clone. V is TRBV11-2 and J is TRBJ1-2; D is perhaps TRBD1 (6 bases). Trimming cost V 5 bases and J 5 bases, with 21 bases left between them. The CDR3 spans 16 residues. Germline-derived CDR1 and CDR2 are SGHAT and FQNNGV. CDR3 in amino acids: CASSLTLGGTTYGYTF. The CDR3 nucleotides are TGTGCCAGCAGCCTTACGCTCGGGGGCACGACGTATGGCTACACCTTC.

This clone was detected only once. The chain recombines TRBV2 with TRBJ2-7; 8 bases map to TRBD2. From germline, CDR1 is SNHLY and CDR2 FYNNEI. This CDR3 region has 16 residues. J was trimmed by 2 bases and V by 2 bases; bases with no gene match: 8. The CDR3 coding sequence is TGTGCCAGCAGTGAACGGGGGCTAGCGGGCCCCTACGAGCAGTACTTC. This encodes CASSERGLAGPYEQYF.

V gene TRBV30 combines with J gene TRBJ2-7; TRBD2 matches 7 bases. V lost 0 bases and J lost 4; bases outside the gene matches: 9. CDR3 size: 15 residues. Germline CDR1 reads GTSNPN; CDR2 reads SVGIG (reference sequence). CDR3 protein: CAWSVREEVTYEQYF. The CDR3 DNA follows: TGTGCCTGGAGTGTACGGGAGGAAGTCACATACGAGCAGTACTTC.

This clone was found a few times. V usage is TRBV27 and J usage is TRBJ1-2; 8 bases agree with TRBD1. The CDR3 runs to 11 residues. Germline CDR1 and CDR2: MNHEY and SMNVEV (reference sequence). V lost 5 bases and J lost 7; bases outside the gene matches: 0. CDR3 loop: CASSQGAGYTF. DNA of the CDR3: TGTGCCAGCAGTCAGGGGGCTGGCTACACCTTC.

V is TRBV7-4 and J is TRBJ2-4, with TRBD1 identical over 7 bases. With V trimmed by 1 base and J by 2 bases, 5 bases remained unmatched. The length of the CDR3 is 16 residues. Germline V CDR1 and CDR2: SGHVT, SQSDAQ. CDR3 nucleotides: TGTGCCAGCAGCTTAGAGATACAGGGGACCAAAAACATTCAGTACTTC. This translates into CASSLEIQGTKNIQYF.

The CDR3 DNA reads as TGTGCCAGCAGTGTCCTCGGGGGGGCGGACATTCAGTACTTC. The encoded protein is CASSVLGGADIQYF. The gene calls are TRBV6-4 and TRBJ2-4, with 8 bases that match TRBD2. J was trimmed by 8 bases and V by 4 bases; bases with no gene match: 7. The germline V gene encodes CDR1 MRHNA and CDR2 SNTAGT. CDR3 length: 14 residues.

The gene calls are TRBV15 and TRBJ2-1; 11 bases align to TRBD1. The CDR3 is made up of 15 amino acids. Germline V lookup: CDR1 LNHNV, CDR2 YYDKDF (reference sequence). V dropped 4 bases and J dropped 7; count of bases not matched to a gene: 6. The CDR3 region is CATSKPGQGENEQFF. The CDR3 DNA is TGTGCCACCAGCAAACCGGGACAGGGGGAGAATGAGCAGTTCTTC.

The table lists this clone with a few counts. The chain couples TRBV6-5 to TRBJ2-1; 11 positions match TRBD2. The length of the CDR3 is 13 residues. Germline CDR1 and CDR2: MNHEY and SVGAGI. Germline trimming cut 6 bases from V and 9 bases from J; bases unmatched to any gene: 4. The CDR3 sequence is CASSIGLAGEQFF. In nucleotides, the CDR3 is TGTGCCAGCAGCATTGGACTAGCGGGTGAGCAGTTCTTC.

The genes are TRBV19 and TRBJ1-1; D call uncertain. Per the germline V gene, CDR1 is LNHDA and CDR2 is SQIVND (reference sequence). The CDR3 loop spans 11 amino acids. Deletions cut 3 bases from V and 9 bases from J, with 8 bases between. Here the CDR3 DNA reads TGTGCCAGTAGTATGGGGTACCAAGCTTTCTTT. Translation gives CASSMGYQAFF.